This TCR beta chain was sequenced during a study of shared clonotypes between healthy human individuals. Notes on the study in general: Among the subsets, naive ones generally showed larger estimated richness than memory ones.

Per the authors' pipeline: ImmunoSEQ gave junction-only sequences without quality scores, so filtering differed. The protocol was immunoSEQ multiplex PCR, while the TCRdb copy is restricted to in-frame clones and leaves out a portion. V and J calls and clone size are copied from that table; D and trimming were computed from the DNA. Altogether about 2.4 million clones are present, more than 90% being singletons, with the ten largest covering roughly 0.14%. Trimming removed 5 bases from V and 2 bases from J, with 16 bases in between. The CDR3 runs 15 residues. Germline assignment: CDR1 SGHTA and CDR2 FQGTGA. In the case of this clone: The antigen is unknown.

Memory CD4+ cells were the fraction left after CD45RA+ naive selection. Specimen: naive CD4+ T cells sorted from blood. The subset was: CD45RA+ positively selected. The sequence was collected from a man aged 18 to 35 in good health. V gene TRBV7-3 combines with J gene TRBJ2-7; TRBD2 is a possible D gene (6 bases). CDR3 sequence: CASSLEAAGTYEQYF. The CDR3 DNA follows: TGTGCCAGCAGCCTCGAGGCTGCGGGAACCTACGAGCAGTACTTC.